Below, 17 T cell receptor beta chains from the same sample are listed, as sequenced in a study of early T cells in non-severe SARS-CoV-2 infection. TCRdb passed the 5' RACE reads through MiXCR, listing each CDR3 protein once. The data contain some 37,000 distinct CDR3 sequences, 8% to 10% of them singletons. Sequenced sample: whole blood. All receptors come from an adult who was a healthcare worker with PCR-confirmed SARS-CoV-2 infection or an uninfected control (not recorded which).

The table lists this clonotype with many counts. This chain joins TRBV7-2 and TRBJ2-1; D possibly corresponds to TRBD1 (6 bases). Trimming stripped 5 bases from V and 4 bases from J, with 18 bases between. CDR1 and CDR2 from the germline V gene are SGHTA and FQGNSA. The CDR3 is 16 residues long. The CDR3 reads CASSPRQALSYNEQFF. The CDR3 DNA follows: TGTGCCAGCAGCCCCCGACAGGCGCTGTCATACAATGAGCAGTTCTTC.

This chain uses TRBV7-2 with TRBJ2-5; no reliable D call. V shed 5 bases and J shed 1 base, with 8 bases lying between them. Germline CDR1 is SGHTA and CDR2 is FQGNSA. The CDR3 sequence is 13 residues long. This CDR3 is CASSQEPQETQYF. The CDR3 DNA follows: TGTGCCAGCAGCCAAGAGCCCCAAGAGACCCAGTACTTC. The whole variable domain, filled in from reference TRBV7-2 and TRBJ2-5, reads GAGVSQSPSNKVTEKGKDVELRCDPISGHTALYWYRQSLGQGLEFLIYFQGNSAPDKSGLPSDRFSAERTGGSVSTLTIQRTQQEDSAVYLCASSQEPQETQYFGPGTRLLVL.

The chain links TRBV13 to TRBJ2-3; D unclear. Trimming shortened V by 2 bases and J by 0 bases, and 6 bases separated the two germline ends. Germline values: CDR1 PRHDT, CDR2 FYEKMQ (reference sequence). The CDR3 extends over 14 amino acids. CDR3 nucleotides: TGTGCCAGCAGCTTAAGTTCTAGCACAGATACGCAGTATTTT. It codes for CASSLSSSTDTQYF.

Many counts were recorded for this clonotype. The chain uses TRBV6-6 and TRBJ2-3; D not certain. Trimming left V 4 bases short and J 1 base short, with 12 bases between. This CDR3 is built from 15 residues. Germline CDR1 reads MNHNY; CDR2 reads SVGAGI (reference sequence). The DNA of the CDR3 is TGTGCCAGCAGTTTCGGAAGACCGGGCACAGATACGCAGTATTTT. It specifies CASSFGRPGTDTQYF.

This clonotype came up a few times. The chain couples TRBV29-1 to TRBJ1-1, with 7 bases that match TRBD1. V gave up 3 bases and J gave up 3 bases; unmatched junction bases: 1. Looked up from germline, CDR1 is SQVTM and CDR2 is ANQGSEA. This CDR3 is built from 12 residues. The CDR3 sequence: CSVDQGDTEAFF. The CDR3 DNA follows: TGCAGCGTTGATCAGGGGGACACTGAAGCTTTCTTT.

This clonotype showed up many times. The chain carries TRBV7-2 and TRBJ1-2; 7 bases match TRBD1. J gave up 12 bases and V 5 bases, and 12 bases lay outside the gene matches. Looked up from germline, CDR1 is SGHTA and CDR2 is FQGNSA. There are 13 residues in the CDR3. For the CDR3, the DNA is TGTGCCAGCAGCGGGCGGGACAGACTCCCGAACACCTTC. Protein product: CASSGRDRLPNTF.

This chain connects TRBV11-1 to TRBJ2-7; D ambiguous. Germline-derived CDR1 and CDR2 are SGHAT and FQDESV (reference sequence). V was cut by 5 bases and J by 4 bases, with 21 bases left in between. The CDR3 runs 16 residues. The CDR3 sequence: CASSPKWAADHYEQYF. The CDR3 bases are TGTGCCAGCAGCCCGAAATGGGCAGCCGATCATTACGAGCAGTACTTC. The whole variable domain, filled in from reference TRBV11-1 and TRBJ2-7, reads EAEVAQSPRYKITEKSQAVAFWCDPISGHATLYWYRQILGQGPELLVQFQDESVVDDSQLPKDRFSAERLKGVDSTLKIQPAELGDSAMYLCASSPKWAADHYEQYFGPGTRLTVT.

This clonotype was found many times. This sequence joins TRBV5-5 and TRBJ1-1; D perhaps matches TRBD1 (6 bases). The CDR3 loop spans 13 amino acids. The V end lost 2 bases, the J end lost 4 bases, and 9 bases lay between the germline ends. CDR1 and CDR2 from the germline V gene are SGHKS and YYEKEE (reference sequence). The CDR3 bases are TGTGCCAGCAGCTTCAGGGGAGGCACTGAAGCTTTCTTT. Its protein product is CASSFRGGTEAFF. Filled out from reference TRBV5-5 and TRBJ1-1, the complete variable domain reads DAGVTQSPTHLIKTRGQQVTLRCSPISGHKSVSWYQQVLGQGPQFIFQYYEKEERGRGNFPDRFSARQFPNYSSELNVNALLLGDSALYLCASSFRGGTEAFFGQGTRLTVV.

The chain links TRBV19 to TRBJ2-1; perhaps D is TRBD1 or TRBD2 (5 bases each). Looked up from germline, CDR1 is LNHDA and CDR2 is SQIVND (reference sequence). The CDR3 is made up of 18 amino acids. The V and J ends lost 8 bases and 1 base respectively, with 24 bases between them. For the CDR3, the DNA is TGTGCCAGTTTCCCAGCGTCTGGGACCTGGGGGTCCTACAATGAGCAGTTCTTC. Protein sequence: CASFPASGTWGSYNEQFF.

V is TRBV18 and J is TRBJ1-2, with D possibly matching TRBD1 (5 bases). With 0 bases removed from V and 4 bases from J, the gap between germline ends came to 21 bases. Germline assignment: CDR1 KGHSH and CDR2 LQKENI. This CDR3 has 18 amino acids. The CDR3 coding sequence is TGTGCCAGCTCACCACCGGGAGAGCTACAGGTTTCAAGCTATGGCTACACCTTC. It specifies CASSPPGELQVSSYGYTF. Full variable domain (missing parts from reference TRBV18 and TRBJ1-2): NAGVMQNPRHLVRRRGQEARLRCSPMKGHSHVYWYRQLPEEGLKFMVYLQKENIIDESGMPKERFSAEFPKEGPSILRIQQVVRGDSAAYFCASSPPGELQVSSYGYTFGSGTRLTVV.

Many counts were recorded for this clonotype. The V gene is TRBV11-2, the J gene TRBJ1-1, with a tentative D call TRBD1 (5 bases). This CDR3 has 15 residues. Trimming left V 5 bases short and J 4 bases short, with 17 bases between. CDR1 is SGHAT, CDR2 FQNNGV, per germline. The CDR3 region has the DNA TGTGCCAGCAGCCCCCAACAGGCAGCCGGCACTGAAGCTTTCTTT. It translates to CASSPQQAAGTEAFF.

In this sample, this clonotype turned up many times. The chain links TRBV6-6 to TRBJ2-1, with TRBD2 identical over 8 bases. This CDR3 is 15 amino acids long. With 2 bases clipped from V and 2 bases from J, the junction kept 2 bases outside the gene matches. Germline lookup yields CDR1 MNHNY and CDR2 SVGAGI (reference sequence). The CDR3 DNA reads as TGTGCCAGCAGTTACGAGCGGGAGACCTACAATGAGCAGTTCTTC. Translating gives CASSYERETYNEQFF.

This sequence joins TRBV6-5 and TRBJ1-1; D unresolved. This CDR3 has 12 residues. Germline CDR1 is MNHEY and CDR2 is SVGAGI. V gave up 7 bases and J gave up 1 base, with 7 bases separating them. As DNA, the CDR3 is TGTGCCAGCAAAAGAGGGAACACTGAAGCTTTCTTT. This gives the protein CASKRGNTEAFF.

The table lists this clonotype with a few counts. The chain employs TRBV29-1 and TRBJ1-4; no reliable D call. V was shortened by 6 bases and J by 5 bases, with 13 bases between the two germline ends. Germline values: CDR1 SQVTM, CDR2 ANQGSEA. The CDR3 sequence is 13 residues long. The CDR3 region has the DNA TGCAGCGTCAAAGGCCCGTTAAATGAAAAACTGTTTTTT. Its protein product is CSVKGPLNEKLFF. Using reference TRBV29-1 and TRBJ1-4 for the parts outside the CDR3, the full variable domain is SAVISQKPSRDICQRGTSLTIQCQVDSQVTMMFWYRQQPGQSLTLIATANQGSEATYESGFVIDKFPISRPNLTFSTLTVSNMSPEDSSIYLCSVKGPLNEKLFFGSGTQLSVL.

This clonotype has a count of ten or more. This rearrangement joins TRBV7-9 to TRBJ2-3, with TRBD2 matching over 12 bases. The germline V gene encodes CDR1 SEHNR and CDR2 FQNEAQ (reference sequence). CDR3 length: 16 amino acids. V lost 3 bases and J lost 2; bases outside the gene matches: 3. CDR3 DNA sequence: TGTGCCAGCAGCTTCGGACTAGCGGGGTACACAGATACGCAGTATTTT. It translates to CASSFGLAGYTDTQYF.

In this sample, this clonotype turned up many times. The chain recombines TRBV25-1 with TRBJ2-1; the D is unclear. CDR1 MGHDK and CDR2 SYGVNS come from the germline V gene. The CDR3 is 12 residues long. V was pared by 5 bases and J by 8 bases, with 10 bases between. The CDR3 bases are TGTGCCAGCAGTACGATCGGGCATGAGCAGTTCTTC. It translates to CASSTIGHEQFF.

The CDR3 spells CASSLRTSGGADTQYF. In DNA form, the CDR3 reads TGCGCCAGCAGCTTACGGACTAGCGGGGGCGCAGATACGCAGTATTTT. The rearrangement uses TRBV5-1 and TRBJ2-3, with TRBD2 identical over 13 bases. The CDR3 is made up of 16 amino acids. The trim removed 2 bases at V and 4 bases at J, leaving 4 bases unmatched. Germline V gene lookup returns CDR1 SGHRS and CDR2 YFSETQ.